The 22 T cell receptor beta chains below come from one sample, sequenced in a study of OX40 agonist ivuxolimab in advanced cancers. Here immunoSEQ multiplex PCR was the method, and the copy in TCRdb shows in-frame clones only, minus some. Here the sample spans approximately 83,000 clones, 81% being singletons. The specimen was CD4+ or CD8+ T cells sorted from blood, collected in a trial of the OX40 agonist ivuxolimab. The receptors stem from an adult with an advanced solid tumor such as melanoma, head and neck, liver or kidney cancer.

Details on this clone: Mismatch with germline at one junction end may stem from a read error. V gene TRBV5-1 combines with J gene TRBJ1-1; 7 bases map to TRBD1. Per germline, CDR1 SGHRS and CDR2 YFSETQ. The length of the CDR3 is 16 residues. The CDR3 sequence: CASSSAPGTVKTEAFF. In DNA, the CDR3 is TGCGCCAGCAGCTCTGCCCCCGGGACAGTGAAAACTGAAGCTTTCTTT.

With regard to this clone: A much larger clone differs by one base, so this may be a read error. This CDR3 is also generated by other DNA sequences in the sample. This chain links TRBV2 with TRBJ2-7; D gene uncertain. Germline V gene sequence: CDR1 SNHLY, CDR2 FYNNEI. This CDR3 is 10 amino acids long. The V and J ends lost 2 bases and 4 bases respectively, with 0 bases between them. Here the CDR3 reads CASSEYEQYF. The CDR3 region has the DNA TGTGCCAGCAGTGAATACGAGCAGTACTTC. The full variable domain, rest sourced from reference TRBV2 and TRBJ2-7, is EPEVTQTPSHQVTQMGQEVILRCVPISNHLYFYWYRQILGQKVEFLVSFYNNEISEKSEIFDDQFSVERPDGSNFTLKIRSTKLEDSAMYFCASSEYEQYFGPGTRLTVT.

The chain joins TRBV11-2 to TRBJ1-2, with unresolved D. V was trimmed by 2 bases and J by 5 bases, leaving 15 bases between them. Germline values: CDR1 SGHAT, CDR2 FQNNGV. The CDR3 loop spans 15 amino acids. As DNA, the CDR3 is TGTGCCAGCAGCTTACTTGGGCCGCCCTCATATGGCTACACCTTC. It is translated as CASSLLGPPSYGYTF.

The J gene is TRBJ2-3, the V gene TRBV29-1; D gene unclear. Germline CDR1 reads SQVTM; CDR2 reads ANQGSEA. With 7 bases removed from V and 4 bases from J, the gap between germline ends came to 6 bases. This CDR3 comprises 10 residues. For the CDR3, the DNA is TGCAGCGGAAGATCAGATACGCAGTATTTT. Its protein is CSGRSDTQYF.

The J gene is TRBJ1-2, the V gene TRBV5-1, with TRBD1 identical over 7 bases. Unmatched junction bases numbered 5, after V lost 1 base and J lost 5 bases. The CDR3 is 14 residues long. The germline gives CDR1 SGHRS, CDR2 YFSETQ. CDR3 nucleotide sequence: TGCGCCAGCAGCTTGTCAACAGGGGAATATGGCTACACCTTC. This encodes CASSLSTGEYGYTF. The variable domain in full, with the rest retrieved from reference TRBV5-1 and TRBJ1-2, is KAGVTQTPRYLIKTRGQQVTLSCSPISGHRSVSWYQQTPGQGLQFLFEYFSETQRNKGNFPGRFSGRQFSNSRSEMNVSTLELGDSALYLCASSLSTGEYGYTFGSGTRLTVV.

V and J are TRBV10-3 and TRBJ1-2, with 9 bases that match TRBD1. There are 17 residues in the CDR3. Trimming removed 4 bases from V and 0 bases from J; junction bases left unmatched: 9. CDR1 is ENHRY, CDR2 SYGVKD, per germline. The CDR3 reads CAISALQGAESNYGYTF. CDR3 coding DNA: TGTGCCATCAGTGCTCTACAGGGGGCTGAATCTAACTATGGCTACACCTTC.

The chain links TRBV4-1 to TRBJ1-3, with D unresolved. V was shortened by 5 bases and J by 2 bases, with 16 bases between the two germline ends. The CDR3 covers 16 residues. Germline V gene sequence: CDR1 MGHRA, CDR2 YSYEKL. The CDR3 bases are TGCGCCAGCAGCACGCGGACCATGACGACTGGAAACACCATATATTTT. This encodes CASSTRTMTTGNTIYF.

CDR3 loop: CASSPRGGAQDTGELFF. The CDR3 nucleotides read TGCGCCAGCAGCCCCCGGGGGGGGGCGCAGGACACCGGGGAGCTGTTTTTT. The chain joins TRBV5-1 to TRBJ2-2, with 8 positions matching TRBD2. The CDR3 sequence is 17 residues long. V trimming: 4 bases; J trimming: 3 bases; junction bases outside the gene matches: 11. CDR1 is SGHRS, CDR2 YFSETQ, per germline.

The CDR3 DNA is TGTGCCAGCAGCCGAGAACGGGGAGCCGGGGAGCTGTTTTTT. It specifies CASSRERGAGELFF. V gene TRBV7-3 combines with J gene TRBJ2-2, with TRBD2 as a possible D gene (5 bases). CDR1 SGHTA and CDR2 FQGTGA come from the germline V gene. This CDR3 comprises 14 residues. Trimming cost V 5 bases and J 6 bases, with 13 bases left between them.

The chain employs TRBV5-4 and TRBJ2-7; TRBD1 agrees at 7 bases. The germline V gene has CDR1 SGHNT and CDR2 YYREEE (reference sequence). V dropped 4 bases and J dropped 2; count of bases not matched to a gene: 6. The CDR3 is 14 amino acids. CDR3 in DNA: TGTGCCAGCAGCGCCCGACAGGGCCCCTACGAGCAGTACTTC. Translating it yields CASSARQGPYEQYF. Looking up the rest from reference TRBV5-4 and TRBJ2-7 gives the full variable domain: ETGVTQSPTHLIKTRGQQVTLRCSSQSGHNTVSWYQQALGQGPQFIFQYYREEENGRGNFPPRFSGLQFPNYSSELNVNALELDDSALYLCASSARQGPYEQYFGPGTRLTVT.

This clone was observed at least ten times. The chain employs TRBV2 and TRBJ2-7; D unresolved. V lost 8 bases to trimming and J lost 1 base, with 9 bases between them. This CDR3 is 12 amino acids long. Germline values: CDR1 SNHLY, CDR2 FYNNEI. CDR3 coding DNA: TGTGCCAGCGGGCGCAGGTCCTACGAGCAGTACTTC. It is translated as CASGRRSYEQYF.

This clone turned up a few times. The gene calls are TRBV9 and TRBJ2-7, with a possible D match to TRBD2 (6 bases). V was cut by 5 bases and J by 5 bases, with 17 bases left in between. The CDR3 runs 14 residues. The germline CDR1 and CDR2 sequences are SGDLS and YYNGEE. CDR3 in DNA: TGTGCCAGCAGTCTGGGGGGACCCGGCGACGAGCAGTACTTC. Translating gives CASSLGGPGDEQYF.

This clone was counted a few times. The V gene is TRBV7-2, the J gene TRBJ1-3, with D hard to call. The CDR3 covers 15 residues. Trimming pared 5 bases from V and 0 bases from J, leaving 11 bases between. Germline V CDR1 and CDR2: SGHTA, FQGNSA. CDR3 sequence: CASSPGSFSGNTIYF. Here the CDR3 DNA reads TGTGCCAGCAGCCCTGGAAGCTTCTCTGGAAACACCATATATTTT.

The chain combines TRBV27 with TRBJ2-1; 11 bases are a match to TRBD2. Germline loops: CDR1 MNHEY, CDR2 SMNVEV (reference sequence). The CDR3 runs to 15 residues. V lost 3 bases to trimming and J lost 9 bases; unmatched junction nucleotides: 7. The CDR3 spells CASSFLAGGPGEQFF. CDR3 sequence (DNA): TGTGCCAGCAGTTTCTTAGCGGGGGGGCCGGGTGAGCAGTTCTTC.

The chain is built from TRBV9 and TRBJ2-1; D may correspond to TRBD1 or TRBD2 (5 bases each). The germline CDR1 and CDR2 sequences are SGDLS and YYNGEE. V dropped 3 bases and J dropped 1 base, with 11 bases sitting between them. The CDR3 extends over 15 amino acids. The CDR3 DNA reads as TGTGCCAGCAGCGACGGGACGAGTTCCTACAATGAGCAGTTCTTC. As protein: CASSDGTSSYNEQFF.

The chain combines TRBV18 with TRBJ2-7; D not certain. V lost 0 bases to trimming and J lost 2 bases, with 5 bases between them. Germline V gene data show CDR1 as KGHSH and CDR2 as LQKENI. CDR3 size: 13 residues. CDR3 protein: CASSPPVPYEQYF. The CDR3 nucleotides read TGTGCCAGCTCACCACCGGTACCCTACGAGCAGTACTTC.

V and J are TRBV12-5 and TRBJ2-7, with 8 bases fitting TRBD1. Germline V CDR1 and CDR2: LGHNT, FRNRAP. The V segment lost 5 bases and the J segment 6 bases; nucleotides outside the gene matches: 3. The CDR3 contains 12 residues. This chain's CDR3 is CASGDDRGEQYF. The DNA for the CDR3 is TGTGCTAGTGGTGATGACAGGGGCGAGCAGTACTTC.

The rearrangement joins TRBV4-2 to TRBJ1-4; D gene uncertain. Trimming pared 0 bases from V and 7 bases from J, leaving 3 bases between. The CDR3 has 12 residues. CDR1 and CDR2 (germline): LGHNA, YNFKEQ. The CDR3 region has the DNA TGTGCCAGCAGCCAAGACAGTGAAAAACTGTTTTTT. The encoded protein is CASSQDSEKLFF.

This rearrangement joins TRBV11-2 to TRBJ2-3; 10 bases match TRBD2. Germline V lookup: CDR1 SGHAT, CDR2 FQNNGV. This CDR3 spans 13 amino acids. J lost 5 bases, V lost 8 bases, and 4 bases had no gene match. The CDR3, as DNA: TGTGCCAGCTCGCTAGCGGGAGTAGATACGCAGTATTTT. Amino acid sequence: CASSLAGVDTQYF.

As DNA, the CDR3 is TGTGCCAGCAGCGGGGGACTAGCGGGGTCCTACGAGCAGTACTTC. Translation gives CASSGGLAGSYEQYF. This chain connects TRBV7-3 to TRBJ2-7, with TRBD2 identical over 13 bases. V was pared by 5 bases and J by 1 base, with 2 bases of the junction left unmatched. Looked up from germline, CDR1 is SGHTA and CDR2 is FQGTGA. This CDR3 has 15 residues.

Worth noting for this clone: Other DNA sequences in the same sample also yield this CDR3. V gene TRBV15 combines with J gene TRBJ2-3; 7 positions match TRBD2. Losses at the gene ends were 1 base for V and 1 base for J; bases not matched to a gene: 2. This CDR3 is 15 amino acids long. CDR1 and CDR2 (germline): LNHNV, YYDKDF (reference sequence). Here the CDR3 DNA reads TGTGCCACCAGCAGAGGCCTAGCGGGCACAGATACGCAGTATTTT. This encodes CATSRGLAGTDTQYF. Complete variable domain (other parts from reference TRBV15 and TRBJ2-3): DAMVIQNPRYQVTQFGKPVTLSCSQTLNHNVMYWYQQKSSQAPKLLFHYYDKDFNNEADTPDNFQSRRPNTSFCFLDIRSPGLGDTAMYLCATSRGLAGTDTQYFGPGTRLTVL.

A few counts support this clone. In nucleotides, the CDR3 is TGTGCCAGCAGCAGCTTTGGGGCGGGAGATACCAATGAGCAGTTCTTC. Translation gives CASSSFGAGDTNEQFF. The V call is TRBV7-9, the J call TRBJ2-1; 7 nucleotides line up with TRBD2. V dropped 5 bases and J dropped 6; count of bases not matched to a gene: 13. Germline V gives CDR1 SEHNR, CDR2 FQNEAQ (reference sequence). The length of the CDR3 is 16 residues.